This entry features one T cell receptor (beta chain) sequence. Assay: immunoSEQ multiplex PCR; the TCRdb copy retains only in-frame clones and omits some. The sample yields about 79,000 clones, approximately 91% seen once. These data originate in a study of technical replicates of blood from several donors. The germline V gene has CDR1 LGHNA and CDR2 YSLEER. The CDR3 totals 16 residues. Trimming removed 0 bases at V and 3 bases at J, with 14 bases between. Sequencing input: T cells isolated from PBMCs. This receptor was obtained from a human donor in good health. Some clones in this sample may be carry-over from other donors' samples. V usage is TRBV4-3 and J usage is TRBJ2-5; the D gene is possibly TRBD2 (6 bases). CDR3 coding DNA: TGCGCCAGCAGCCAAGATTGGAGGGCAGGGAAAGAGACCCAGTACTTC. Translated: CASSQDWRAGKETQYF.